This T cell receptor (beta chain) came from a study of human T cells and chemical hapten exposure. Study-wide points: More PT1 expanded TCRs went with higher patch test scores.

The CDR3 totals 11 residues. Germline lookup yields CDR1 DFQATT and CDR2 SNEGSKA (reference sequence). V was clipped by 8 bases and J by 7 bases; unmatched bases: 2. How the authors handled the data: Sample TCR counts, which ranged from roughly 20,000 to 690,600, had a median of roughly 92,000. TCRdb fed the RACE reads into MiXCR, producing one record per CDR3 protein. TCRdb's processing, not the authors', yielded these V and J calls. The table has some 350,000 distinct CDR3 sequences, 6% to 8.5% seen once. In its sample, this clonotype was seen many times. Its specificity is not known. Time point described: patch test 1, 2 weeks after DPC sensitization. As for treatment: therapeutic diphenylcyclopropenone sensitization with weekly scalp DPC.

Sample: whole blood, taken in connection with sensitization to the hapten diphenylcyclopropenone (DPC). The chain combines TRBV20-1 with TRBJ2-7, with 13 bases that match TRBD2. The sequence was collected from a woman in her late teens or twenties with alopecia areata. Some clones in this sample may be carry-over from other donors' samples. CDR3 in amino acids: CSRGLAGEQYF. For the CDR3, the DNA is TGCAGTAGGGGACTAGCGGGGGAGCAGTACTTC.